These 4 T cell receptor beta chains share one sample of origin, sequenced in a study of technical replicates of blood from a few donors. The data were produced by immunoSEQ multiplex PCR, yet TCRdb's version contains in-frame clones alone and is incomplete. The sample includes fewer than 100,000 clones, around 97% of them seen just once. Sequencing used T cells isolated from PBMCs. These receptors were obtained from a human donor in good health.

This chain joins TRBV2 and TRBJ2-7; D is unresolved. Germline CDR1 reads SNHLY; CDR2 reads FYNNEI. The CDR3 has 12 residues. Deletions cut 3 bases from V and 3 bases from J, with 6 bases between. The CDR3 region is CASSDSNYEQYF. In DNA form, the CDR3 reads TGTGCCAGCAGTGACAGTAACTACGAGCAGTACTTC.

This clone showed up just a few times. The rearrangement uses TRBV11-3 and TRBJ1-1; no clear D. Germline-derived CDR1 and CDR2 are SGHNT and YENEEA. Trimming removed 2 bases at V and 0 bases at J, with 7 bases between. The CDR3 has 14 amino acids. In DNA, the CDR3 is TGTGCCAGCAGCTTAACAAGTTTGAACACTGAAGCTTTCTTT. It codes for CASSLTSLNTEAFF.

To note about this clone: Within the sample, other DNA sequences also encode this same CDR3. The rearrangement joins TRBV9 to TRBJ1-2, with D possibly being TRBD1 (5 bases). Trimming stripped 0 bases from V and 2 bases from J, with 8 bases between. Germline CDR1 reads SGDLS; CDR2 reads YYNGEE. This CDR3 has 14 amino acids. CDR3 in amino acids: CASSVGGLNYGYTF. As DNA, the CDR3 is TGTGCCAGCAGCGTAGGGGGCCTAAACTATGGCTACACCTTC.

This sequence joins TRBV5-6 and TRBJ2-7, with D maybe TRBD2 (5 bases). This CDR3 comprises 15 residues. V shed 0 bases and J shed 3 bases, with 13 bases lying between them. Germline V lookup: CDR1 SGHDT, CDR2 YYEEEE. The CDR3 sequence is CASSLGPGGGYEQYF. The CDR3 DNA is TGTGCCAGCAGCTTGGGGCCGGGTGGAGGCTACGAGCAGTACTTC.